This T cell receptor beta chain was sequenced for a study of T cells in Graves' hyperthyroidism and ophthalmopathy. Amplification yielded TCR beta CDR3 regions, with RNA transcripts as the source. A set of HTBI primers served as the primers for a first-round RT-PCR of the TCR CDR3. TCRdb called the multiplex PCR reads again in MiXCR, with one record for every CDR3 protein. The sample carries about 480,000 distinct CDR3 sequences, around 24% recorded once. Trimming pared 3 bases from V and 5 bases from J, leaving 16 bases between. Germline loops: CDR1 SQVTM, CDR2 ANQGSEA. This CDR3 comprises 14 residues. This clonotype was found many times.

V is TRBV29-1 and J is TRBJ2-5; possible D gene TRBD1, 6 bases. The receptor comes from a woman in her twenties or thirties with Graves' ophthalmopathy. The material sequenced was blood. The CDR3 DNA follows: TGCAGCGTTGACGCACAAGGACAGCTCGAGACCCAGTACTTC. Translation gives CSVDAQGQLETQYF.